Presented here are 9 T cell receptor beta chains from one specimen sequenced in a study of T cell responses to AZD1222 COVID-19 vaccine. Here immunoSEQ multiplex PCR was the method, and the copy in TCRdb shows in-frame clones only, minus some. In the table there are 40,000 to 60,000 clones, 80% to 90% of which are singletons. The specimen comprised peripheral blood, sampled 28 days after the second AZD1222 dose. The receptors derive from an adult who received the AZD1222 COVID-19 vaccine.

The rearrangement joins TRBV4-2 to TRBJ2-1; 7 positions match TRBD2. V lost 3 bases to trimming and J lost 5 bases; unmatched junction nucleotides: 10. CDR3 size: 16 residues. From germline, CDR1 is LGHNA and CDR2 YNFKEQ. The CDR3 spells CASSHTRLATDNEQFF. Here the CDR3 DNA reads TGTGCCAGCAGCCATACACGACTAGCTACTGACAATGAGCAGTTCTTC.

This clone has a handful of counts. This chain uses TRBV11-3 with TRBJ2-3; TRBD2 might be the D (6 bases). Germline CDR1 and CDR2: SGHNT and YENEEA. V lost 4 bases and J lost 0, with 11 bases in between. This CDR3 is built from 15 residues. CDR3 DNA sequence: TGTGCCAGCAGCTCGGGGAGCGGGAGCACAGATACGCAGTATTTT. It is translated as CASSSGSGSTDTQYF.

The V and J genes are TRBV7-2 and TRBJ2-1, with D uncertain. Germline assignment: CDR1 SGHTA and CDR2 FQGNSA. CDR3 length equals 15 residues. V was clipped by 1 base and J by 7 bases, with 14 bases between them. The CDR3 protein is CASSLETLGKNEQFF. The CDR3 region has the DNA TGTGCCAGCAGCTTAGAGACACTTGGGAAGAATGAGCAGTTCTTC.

This chain links TRBV7-2 with TRBJ2-1, with D perhaps TRBD1 (6 bases). The CDR3 contains 12 residues. V lost 5 bases and J lost 7, with 9 bases in between. Germline values: CDR1 SGHTA, CDR2 FQGNSA. CDR3 DNA sequence: TGTGCCAGCAGCATCCAGGGGAATGAGCAGTTCTTC. Translating gives CASSIQGNEQFF.

V gene TRBV4-1 combines with J gene TRBJ2-1, with 7 positions matching TRBD2. V lost 0 bases and J lost 9; bases outside the gene matches: 11. The CDR3 covers 16 residues. Germline lookup yields CDR1 MGHRA and CDR2 YSYEKL. For the CDR3, the DNA is TGCGCCAGCAGCCAAGATATGGCTAGCGGAGTGGGTGAGCAGTTCTTC. Translated: CASSQDMASGVGEQFF.

This sequence joins TRBV9 and TRBJ2-3; 14 bases agree with TRBD2. The CDR3 loop spans 16 amino acids. Looked up from germline, CDR1 is SGDLS and CDR2 is YYNGEE. Trimming removed 5 bases from V and 5 bases from J; junction bases left unmatched: 7. The CDR3 DNA reads TGTGCCAGCAGTGGGACTAGCGGGAGTTATGTAGATACGCAGTATTTT. It encodes CASSGTSGSYVDTQYF.

The chain employs TRBV10-2 and TRBJ1-5, with 7 bases matching TRBD1. The CDR3 runs to 16 residues. Germline-derived CDR1 and CDR2 are WSHSY and SAAADI. Unmatched junction bases numbered 4, after V lost 2 bases and J lost 0 bases. Written as DNA, the CDR3 is TGCGCCAGCAGTGAGCAGGGGGGGTATAGCAATCAGCCCCAGCATTTT. This encodes CASSEQGGYSNQPQHF.

This chain uses TRBV19 with TRBJ2-7, with TRBD1 matching over 8 bases. This CDR3 comprises 15 residues. Germline CDR1 and CDR2: LNHDA and SQIVND (reference sequence). V trimming: 3 bases; J trimming: 4 bases; junction bases outside the gene matches: 8. The CDR3 loop reads CASSIHLTGGYEQYF. As DNA, the CDR3 is TGTGCCAGTAGTATCCACCTAACAGGGGGGTACGAGCAGTACTTC.

The V call is TRBV6-5, the J call TRBJ1-2; D uncertain. The ends were cut back, 2 bases at V and 1 base at J, with 8 bases in the middle. The CDR3 spans 14 residues. From germline, CDR1 is MNHEY and CDR2 SVGAGI. CDR3 DNA: TGTGCCAGCAGTTACAGCGGCGTTAACTATGGCTACACCTTC. It translates to CASSYSGVNYGYTF.